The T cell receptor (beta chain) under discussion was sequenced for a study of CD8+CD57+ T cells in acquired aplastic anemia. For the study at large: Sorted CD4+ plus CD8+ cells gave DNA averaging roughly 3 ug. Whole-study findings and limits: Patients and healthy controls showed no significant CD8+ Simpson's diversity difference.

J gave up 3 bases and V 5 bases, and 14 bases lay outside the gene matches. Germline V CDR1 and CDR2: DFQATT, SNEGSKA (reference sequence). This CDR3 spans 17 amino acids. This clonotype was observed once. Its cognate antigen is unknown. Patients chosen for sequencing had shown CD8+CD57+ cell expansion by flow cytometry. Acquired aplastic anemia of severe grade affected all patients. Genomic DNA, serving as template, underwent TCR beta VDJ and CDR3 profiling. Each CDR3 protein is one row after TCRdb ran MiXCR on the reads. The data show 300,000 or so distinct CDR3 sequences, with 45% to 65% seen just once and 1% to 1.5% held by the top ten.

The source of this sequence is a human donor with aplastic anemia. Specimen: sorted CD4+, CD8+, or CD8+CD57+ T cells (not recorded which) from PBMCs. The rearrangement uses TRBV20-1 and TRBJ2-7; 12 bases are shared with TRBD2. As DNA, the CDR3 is TGCAGTGCTTTATCTAGCGGGGGGGCCGGGACGGGCTACGAGCAGTACTTC. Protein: CSALSSGGAGTGYEQYF.